The next 8 T cell receptor beta chains were all read from a single sample in a study of blood T cell repertoires in COVID-19. TCRdb's copy holds only in-frame clones and misses some; the assay was immunoSEQ multiplex PCR. The table shows 250,000 to 350,000 clones, with roughly nine tenths occurring only once. The sample taken for sequencing was peripheral blood. The receptors come from a woman aged 45-59 years who had recovered from COVID-19.

The chain uses TRBV18 and TRBJ1-3; D is ambiguous. V lost 6 bases and J 2 bases, leaving 8 bases between the germline ends. In germline, CDR1 is KGHSH, CDR2 LQKENI. The CDR3 covers 13 residues. The CDR3 nucleotides are TGTGCCAGCTCGAGGGAGACTGGAAACACCATATATTTT. Residues: CASSRETGNTIYF.

V gene TRBV5-1 combines with J gene TRBJ2-1; 8 bases agree with TRBD2. The J segment lost 4 bases and the V segment lost 0 bases, leaving 9 bases of the junction unmatched. Germline V gene data show CDR1 as SGHRS and CDR2 as YFSETQ. The CDR3 contains 17 residues. CDR3 DNA sequence: TGCGCCAGCAGCTTGGCCCTACTAAGCGGGGGTTACAATGAGCAGTTCTTC. Translation: CASSLALLSGGYNEQFF.

In DNA form, the CDR3 reads TGCAGTGCTAGTGATTTCCAGGGCACAGATACGCAGTATTTT. Its translation: CSASDFQGTDTQYF. The chain joins TRBV20-1 to TRBJ2-3; D gene unclear. V lost 3 bases, J lost 1 base, and 11 bases lay in between. CDR1 DFQATT and CDR2 SNEGSKA come from the germline V gene (reference sequence). This CDR3 spans 14 amino acids.

CDR3 DNA sequence: TGTGCCAGCAGTCCGACAGGGAATGAGCAGTTCTTC. Protein product: CASSPTGNEQFF. The chain couples TRBV27 to TRBJ2-1, with TRBD1 matching 7 bases. CDR1 and CDR2 (germline): MNHEY, SMNVEV (reference sequence). The CDR3 sequence is 12 residues long. V shed 5 bases and J 7 bases; nucleotides not matched to a gene: 2.

This chain joins TRBV7-2 and TRBJ2-1, with TRBD2 matching 9 bases. The length of the CDR3 is 14 residues. Germline-derived CDR1 and CDR2 are SGHTA and FQGNSA. V lost 10 bases and J lost 6; bases outside the gene matches: 10. The chain's CDR3 is CATSSGGSLNEQFF. DNA of the CDR3: TGTGCCACCAGTAGCGGGGGAAGCCTCAATGAGCAGTTCTTC.

This chain uses TRBV6-5 with TRBJ1-1, with D maybe TRBD1 (6 bases). Germline V gene lookup returns CDR1 MNHEY and CDR2 SVGAGI. V was clipped by 5 bases and J by 2 bases, with 12 bases between them. This CDR3 comprises 14 residues. Here the CDR3 reads CASSPLGANTEAFF. The CDR3, as DNA: TGTGCCAGCAGTCCCCTGGGGGCTAACACTGAAGCTTTCTTT.

The V call is TRBV30, the J call TRBJ2-2, with unresolved D. The length of the CDR3 is 13 residues. V shed 4 bases and J shed 5 bases, with 11 bases lying between them. Germline V CDR1 and CDR2: GTSNPN, SVGIG (reference sequence). This chain's CDR3 is CAWNYVGTGELFF. CDR3 nucleotide sequence: TGTGCCTGGAACTATGTTGGGACCGGGGAGCTGTTTTTT.

The chain uses TRBV7-2 and TRBJ2-1; 8 bases line up with TRBD1. The germline CDR1 and CDR2 sequences are SGHTA and FQGNSA. Trimming cost V 1 base and J 5 bases; bases outside gene matches: 10. CDR3 length: 17 residues. CDR3 residues: CASSLDGYRGSNNEQFF. CDR3 DNA sequence: TGTGCCAGCAGCTTAGATGGTTACAGGGGGTCCAACAATGAGCAGTTCTTC.